Sequencing of this TCR beta chain was carried out in a study of graft-versus-host responses after intestinal transplantation. Whole-study context: Each recipient received anti-thymocyte globulin induction, then tacrolimus and steroids for around 3 years. Findings and limits, study-wide: Circulating GvH clones peaking coincided with falling HvG clones soon after transplant. Allografts of patients with graft-donor T cell macrochimerism showed high graft-versus-host to host-versus-graft clone ratios. Among recipient marrow samples, GvH clones were found; some appeared first in ileum or blood.

For this clone: Its antigen is unidentified.

The protocol was immunoSEQ multiplex PCR, while the TCRdb copy is restricted to in-frame clones and leaves out a portion. The repertoire has 65,000 to 90,000 clones, 70% to 90% of them found once; the top ten carry 2.5%. The CDR3 contains 15 residues. Per germline, CDR1 LNHNV and CDR2 YYDKDF (reference sequence). Germline trimming cut 1 base from V and 3 bases from J; bases unmatched to any gene: 1. V gene TRBV15 combines with J gene TRBJ1-5, with 9 bases identical to TRBD1. The sequence was collected from a human donor who received an intestinal transplant. This material consisted of unstimulated CD8+ T cells sorted from spleen or lymph node cells, taken before intestinal transplant. For the CDR3, the DNA is TGTGCCACCAGCAGAGGGACAGGGGTCAATCAGCCCCAGCATTTT. As protein: CATSRGTGVNQPQHF.